The T cell receptor (beta chain) described here comes from a study of vaccination and CD4 T cells after COVID-19. About the study: Either the Pfizer-BioNTech BNT162b2 or Moderna mRNA-1273 vaccine was given as two doses. Whole-study findings and limits: Convalescent patients had a median around 87% of reactive clones appearing only post-vaccination.

V lost 4 bases and J 3 bases, leaving 5 bases between the germline ends. CDR3 size: 12 residues. CDR1 is KGHDR, CDR2 SFDVKD, per germline. Cultured CD4+ T-cell DNA underwent Oncomine TCR Beta short-read sequencing. In TCRdb, the PCR reads were re-called with MiXCR into one record per CDR3 protein. The repertoire has about 12,000 distinct CDR3 sequences, 36% of them found once; the top ten carry 15% to 20%. This sample's treatment: roughly ten-day PBMC culture with coronavirus spike peptide pools or control peptides (ViraFEST assay). This clonotype has a handful of counts. Antigen specificity is unknown.

The rearrangement joins TRBV24-1 to TRBJ1-1; D not resolved. This TCR came from a human donor with COVID-19. Sequencing used cultured CD4+ T cells from blood. The CDR3 is CATSDQYTEAFF. CDR3 DNA sequence: TGTGCCACCAGTGACCAGTACACTGAAGCTTTCTTT.